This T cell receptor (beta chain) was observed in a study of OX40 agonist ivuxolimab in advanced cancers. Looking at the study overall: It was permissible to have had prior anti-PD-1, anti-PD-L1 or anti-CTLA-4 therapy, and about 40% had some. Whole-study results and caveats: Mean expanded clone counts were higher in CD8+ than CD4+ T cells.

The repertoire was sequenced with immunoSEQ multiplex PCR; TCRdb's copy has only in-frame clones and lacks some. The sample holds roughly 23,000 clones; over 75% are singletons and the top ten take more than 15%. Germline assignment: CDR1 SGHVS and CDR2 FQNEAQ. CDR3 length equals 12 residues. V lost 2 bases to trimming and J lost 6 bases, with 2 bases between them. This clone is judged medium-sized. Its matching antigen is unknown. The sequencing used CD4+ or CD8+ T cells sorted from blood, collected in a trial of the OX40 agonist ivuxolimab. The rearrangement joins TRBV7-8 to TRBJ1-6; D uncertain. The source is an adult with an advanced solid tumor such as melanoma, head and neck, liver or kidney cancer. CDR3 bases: TGTGCCAGCAGCTTACTTAATTCACCCCTCCACTTT. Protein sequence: CASSLLNSPLHF.